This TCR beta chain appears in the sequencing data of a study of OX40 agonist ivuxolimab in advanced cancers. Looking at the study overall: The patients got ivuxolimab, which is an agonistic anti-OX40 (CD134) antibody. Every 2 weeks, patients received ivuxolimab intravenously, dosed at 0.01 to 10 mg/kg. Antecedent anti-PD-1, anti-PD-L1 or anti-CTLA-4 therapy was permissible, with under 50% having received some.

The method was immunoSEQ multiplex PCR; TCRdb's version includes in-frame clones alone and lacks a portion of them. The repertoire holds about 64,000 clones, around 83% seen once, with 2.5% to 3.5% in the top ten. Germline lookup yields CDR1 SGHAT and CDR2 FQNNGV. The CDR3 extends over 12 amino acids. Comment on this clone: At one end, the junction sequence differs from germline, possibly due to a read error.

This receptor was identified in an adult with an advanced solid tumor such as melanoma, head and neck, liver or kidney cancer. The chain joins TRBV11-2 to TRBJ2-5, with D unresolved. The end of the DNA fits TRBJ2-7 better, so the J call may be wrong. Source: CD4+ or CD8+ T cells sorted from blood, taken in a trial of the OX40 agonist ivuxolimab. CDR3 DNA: TGTGCCAGCAGCCTAGACGGATTCGAGCAGTACTTC. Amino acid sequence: CASSLDGFEQYF.